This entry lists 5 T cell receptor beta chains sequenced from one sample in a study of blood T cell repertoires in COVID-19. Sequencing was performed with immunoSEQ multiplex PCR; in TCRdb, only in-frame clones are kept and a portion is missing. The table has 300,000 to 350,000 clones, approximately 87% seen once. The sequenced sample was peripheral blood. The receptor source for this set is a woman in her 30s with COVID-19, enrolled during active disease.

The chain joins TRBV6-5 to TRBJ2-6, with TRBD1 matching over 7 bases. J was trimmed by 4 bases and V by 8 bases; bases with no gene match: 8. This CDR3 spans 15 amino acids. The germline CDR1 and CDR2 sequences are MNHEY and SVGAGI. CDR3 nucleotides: TGTGCCAGCTCGTCCGACAGGGTAGGGGCCAACGTCCTGACTTTC. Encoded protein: CASSSDRVGANVLTF.

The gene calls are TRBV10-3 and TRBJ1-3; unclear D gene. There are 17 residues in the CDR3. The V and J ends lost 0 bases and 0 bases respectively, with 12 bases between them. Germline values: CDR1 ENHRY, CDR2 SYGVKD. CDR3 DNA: TGTGCCATCAGTGAGTCGAAACCGGGGATCTCTGGAAACACCATATATTTT. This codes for CAISESKPGISGNTIYF.

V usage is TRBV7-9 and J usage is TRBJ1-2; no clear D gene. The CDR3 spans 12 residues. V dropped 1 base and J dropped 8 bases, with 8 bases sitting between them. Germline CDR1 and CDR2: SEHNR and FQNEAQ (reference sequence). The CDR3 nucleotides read TGTGCCAGCAGCTTAGGCTTCCGGGGCTACACCTTC. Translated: CASSLGFRGYTF.

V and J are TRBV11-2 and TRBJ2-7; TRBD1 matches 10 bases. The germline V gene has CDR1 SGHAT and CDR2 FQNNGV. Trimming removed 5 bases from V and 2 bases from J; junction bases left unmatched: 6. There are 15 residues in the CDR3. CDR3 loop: CASSVGGTGAYEQYF. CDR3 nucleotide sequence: TGTGCCAGCAGCGTCGGGGGGACAGGGGCCTACGAGCAGTACTTC.

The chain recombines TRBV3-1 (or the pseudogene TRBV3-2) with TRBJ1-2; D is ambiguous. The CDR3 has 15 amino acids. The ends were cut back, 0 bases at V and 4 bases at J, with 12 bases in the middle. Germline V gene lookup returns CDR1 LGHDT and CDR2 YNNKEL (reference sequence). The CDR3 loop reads CASSQDAARVYGYTF. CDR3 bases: TGTGCCAGCAGCCAAGACGCCGCGCGGGTCTATGGCTACACCTTC.